This TCR beta chain was sequenced in a study of cytomegalovirus exposure and HLA in healthy donors. Researchers ran the PCR with 60 Vbeta and 13 Jbeta primers. The table came from immunoSEQ multiplex PCR; TCRdb's copy has only in-frame clones and leaves some out. The table includes 150,000 to 200,000 clones, about 78% detected once. CDR1 is KGHSH and CDR2 is LQKENI in the germline V gene. The length of the CDR3 is 15 residues. Trimming cost V 4 bases and J 2 bases; bases outside gene matches: 5. Those who donated were healthy bone marrow donors. What was sequenced was PBMCs. This sequence was found in a man aged 55-75 years in good health and CMV-seronegative. The chain uses TRBV18 and TRBJ2-3, with 8 nucleotides matching TRBD1. The CDR3 protein is CASSLRTGNTDTQYF. CDR3 sequence (DNA): TGTGCCAGCTCACTGAGGACAGGGAACACAGATACGCAGTATTTT.